The present TCR beta chain was sequenced within a study of cytomegalovirus exposure and HLA in healthy donors. Study outcomes and limitations: The authors excluded some V segments, including TRBV6-2 and TRBV6-3, as indistinguishable.

The PCR made use of 60 Vbeta and 13 Jbeta primers. Libraries were prepared by immunoSEQ multiplex PCR; TCRdb keeps only in-frame clonotypes and omits some of them. This sample has about 170,000 clones, with about 76% found just once. Donors showed nominal health when sampled, although they likely had unrecorded immune exposures. As regards this clone: Its cognate antigen is unknown.

Trimming stripped 0 bases from V and 0 bases from J, with 4 bases between. CDR1 and CDR2 from the germline V gene are SGDLS and YYNGEE. The CDR3 spans 14 residues. This TCR was sampled from a female donor in good health and CMV-seronegative. The material sequenced was PBMCs. The V gene is TRBV9, the J gene TRBJ1-3; no clear D. CDR3 loop: CASSVATSGNTIYF. CDR3 sequence (DNA): TGTGCCAGCAGCGTAGCTACCTCTGGAAACACCATATATTTT.